What follows are 3 T cell receptor beta chains derived from one specimen sequenced in a study of blood T cells in healthy people across ages. For the second PCR, which ran for about 7 to 12 cycles, a sample-barcoded 5' primer and a J-beta primer mix were used. TCRdb re-called the 5' RACE reads through MiXCR, storing one row per CDR3 protein. The table includes over a million distinct CDR3 sequences, around 42% detected once. The sequenced sample was blood. Every receptor here comes from a woman between 18 and 29 years old in good health.

This clonotype has a count of ten or more. V usage is TRBV7-9 and J usage is TRBJ2-5, with no clear D. Germline loops: CDR1 SEHNR, CDR2 FQNEAQ (reference sequence). V lost 2 bases to trimming and J lost 0 bases, with 10 bases between them. CDR3 length: 15 residues. The CDR3 DNA reads TGTGCCAGCAGCTTATCCGGCCAGTACCAAGAGACCCAGTACTTC. As protein: CASSLSGQYQETQYF.

This clonotype was counted only a few times. The chain joins TRBV28 to TRBJ1-2; no firm D call. V lost 5 bases and J 5 bases, leaving 12 bases between the germline ends. The CDR3 extends over 13 amino acids. Looked up from germline, CDR1 is MDHEN and CDR2 is SYDVKM. CDR3 nucleotide sequence: TGTGCCAGCAGTCCCGGGAAAAAATATGGCTACACCTTC. It specifies CASSPGKKYGYTF.

This clonotype turned up a few times. V is TRBV20-1 and J is TRBJ2-7; 10 bases map to TRBD2. The germline CDR1 and CDR2 sequences are DFQATT and SNEGSKA (reference sequence). This CDR3 comprises 14 residues. V dropped 6 bases and J dropped 1; count of bases not matched to a gene: 6. The CDR3 protein is CSALGTSVSYEQYF. CDR3 sequence (DNA): TGCAGTGCGCTAGGGACTAGCGTTTCCTACGAGCAGTACTTC.